One sample yielded the 32 T cell receptor beta chains listed below, sequenced in a study of vaccination effects on CD4 cells after COVID-19. Cells that had been cultured for approximately ten days were the source of isolated CD4+ T cells. These TCRs are of unknown antigen specificity. Only in-frame clones appear in the TCRdb table, and some are missing; sequencing was by immunoSEQ multiplex PCR. Of 30,000 or so clones in the sample, around three quarters were seen once. The specimen comprised CD4+ T cells from PBMCs cultured without peptide, sampled before COVID-19 vaccination. Receptors were obtained from a human donor who received a COVID-19 vaccine.

The V and J genes are TRBV20-1 and TRBJ1-4; no clear D gene. The germline CDR1 and CDR2 sequences are DFQATT and SNEGSKA (reference sequence). The ends were cut back, 3 bases at V and 8 bases at J, with 10 bases in the middle. The CDR3 is 12 residues long. CDR3 sequence: CSASSTDEKLFF. In DNA, the CDR3 is TGCAGTGCTAGTTCTACAGACGAAAAACTGTTTTTT.

The rearrangement joins TRBV15 to TRBJ1-1; 9 bases align to TRBD1. The germline V gene encodes CDR1 LNHNV and CDR2 YYDKDF (reference sequence). The CDR3 sequence is 13 residues long. The J segment lost 8 bases and the V segment lost 4 bases, leaving 5 bases of the junction unmatched. For the CDR3, the DNA is TGTGCCACCAGCAAAGGACAGGGGCTCGAAGCTTTCTTT. Its protein product is CATSKGQGLEAFF.

This clone was seen a handful of times. The rearrangement uses TRBV5-6 and TRBJ2-5; no definite D call. This CDR3 has 13 amino acids. V was clipped by 4 bases and J by 1 base, with 8 bases between them. Germline-derived CDR1 and CDR2 are SGHDT and YYEEEE. The CDR3 DNA sequence: TGTGCCAGCAGCCCGTACCCCCAAGAGACCCAGTACTTC. Its protein product is CASSPYPQETQYF.

This clone was observed a handful of times. V and J are TRBV4-1 and TRBJ1-1; tentative D call: TRBD1 (5 bases). Germline CDR1 and CDR2: MGHRA and YSYEKL. The V and J ends lost 0 bases and 2 bases respectively, with 16 bases between them. The CDR3 runs 17 residues. The CDR3 is CASSQDPVRDGNTEAFF. The DNA of the CDR3 is TGCGCCAGCAGCCAAGATCCCGTTCGGGACGGAAACACTGAAGCTTTCTTT.

The CDR3 loop is CASSLVIAGGRNEQFF. The DNA for the CDR3 is TGCGCCAGCAGCTTGGTGATAGCGGGAGGGAGGAATGAGCAGTTCTTC. V gene TRBV5-1 combines with J gene TRBJ2-1; 11 positions agree with TRBD2. V trimming: 0 bases; J trimming: 7 bases; junction bases outside the gene matches: 6. CDR3 length: 16 amino acids. The germline V gene has CDR1 SGHRS and CDR2 YFSETQ.

The J gene is TRBJ2-1, the V gene TRBV7-8, with no clear D. Germline CDR1 is SGHVS and CDR2 is FQNEAQ. The ends were cut back, 3 bases at V and 0 bases at J, with 9 bases in the middle. The CDR3 loop spans 15 amino acids. The CDR3 coding sequence is TGTGCCAGCAGCTTGGGCCTCTTCTCCTACAATGAGCAGTTCTTC. Protein sequence: CASSLGLFSYNEQFF.

The rearrangement uses TRBV6-6 and TRBJ1-3; D possibly corresponds to TRBD1 (5 bases). The CDR3 is made up of 19 amino acids. Germline CDR1 is MNHNY and CDR2 is SVGAGI (reference sequence). Trimming removed 5 bases from V and 1 base from J, with 24 bases in between. The CDR3: CASSRALTPGRSSGNTIYF. CDR3 nucleotide sequence: TGTGCCAGCAGTCGAGCGTTAACACCGGGACGGAGTTCTGGAAACACCATATATTTT.

This chain joins TRBV4-1 and TRBJ2-7, with 7 bases fitting TRBD1. Germline-derived CDR1 and CDR2 are MGHRA and YSYEKL. V lost 1 base and J lost 3; bases outside the gene matches: 3. CDR3 size: 14 residues. In DNA, the CDR3 is TGCGCCAGCAGCCAAGTGGGACAGCACTACGAGCAGTACTTC. Protein sequence: CASSQVGQHYEQYF.

The rearrangement uses TRBV10-3 and TRBJ2-3, with D perhaps TRBD1 (5 bases). The CDR3 spans 13 residues. Trimming shortened V by 8 bases and J by 1 base, and 10 bases separated the two germline ends. Germline V CDR1 and CDR2: ENHRY, SYGVKD. Here the CDR3 DNA reads TGTGCCATCGGAATAGGGGGCACAGATACGCAGTATTTT. Translation gives CAIGIGGTDTQYF.

The V gene is TRBV7-9, the J gene TRBJ1-4, with 9 bases identical to TRBD1. The CDR3 contains 16 residues. Germline-derived CDR1 and CDR2 are SEHNR and FQNEAQ (reference sequence). With 4 bases clipped from V and 6 bases from J, the junction kept 9 bases outside the gene matches. CDR3 in amino acids: CASSSDFRDRDEKLFF. The CDR3 region has the DNA TGTGCCAGCAGCTCTGATTTCCGGGACAGGGATGAAAAACTGTTTTTT.

The V gene is TRBV5-1, the J gene TRBJ2-5; 9 nucleotides align to TRBD1. V was clipped by 4 bases and J by 5 bases; unmatched bases: 6. Germline lookup yields CDR1 SGHRS and CDR2 YFSETQ. CDR3 length: 14 amino acids. The CDR3 sequence: CASSPGQGKETQYF. The CDR3 coding sequence is TGCGCCAGCAGCCCAGGACAGGGGAAGGAGACCCAGTACTTC.

The chain has TRBV19 and TRBJ2-1; 7 bases match TRBD1. Germline assignment: CDR1 LNHDA and CDR2 SQIVND (reference sequence). The ends lost 3 bases at V and 2 bases at J; junction bases unmatched: 4. This CDR3 contains 15 residues. The CDR3 nucleotides are TGTGCCAGTAGTATGGGGCAGGGGGCCTACAATGAGCAGTTCTTC. Protein product: CASSMGQGAYNEQFF. Drawing the rest from reference TRBV19 and TRBJ2-1, the complete variable domain is DGGITQSPKYLFRKEGQNVTLSCEQNLNHDAMYWYRQDPGQGLRLIYYSQIVNDFQKGDIAEGYSVSREKKESFPLTVTSAQKNPTAFYLCASSMGQGAYNEQFFGPGTRLTVL.

The CDR3 spells CSASDRRTNTEAFF. The DNA for the CDR3 is TGCAGTGCTAGTGACCGGAGGACGAACACTGAAGCTTTCTTT. The J gene is TRBJ1-1, the V gene TRBV20-1; D is ambiguous. V lost 3 bases and J 1 base, leaving 12 bases between the germline ends. Germline-derived CDR1 and CDR2 are DFQATT and SNEGSKA (reference sequence). CDR3 length: 14 residues.

The V gene is TRBV5-6, the J gene TRBJ1-1; no definite D call. V was trimmed by 3 bases and J by 7 bases, leaving 19 bases between them. This CDR3 is 15 amino acids long. Germline V CDR1 and CDR2: SGHDT, YYEEEE. This chain's CDR3 is CASSSRLGSASEAFF. The CDR3 DNA sequence: TGTGCCAGCAGCTCGAGATTAGGGTCGGCTAGTGAAGCTTTCTTT.

This clone has only a few counts. The rearrangement links TRBV30 to TRBJ2-1, with no clear D. Per germline, CDR1 GTSNPN and CDR2 SVGIG (reference sequence). The germline V and J ends were trimmed by 3 bases and 2 bases, with 8 bases remaining between them. This CDR3 contains 13 residues. CDR3 bases: TGTGCCTGGAGAAGGGTTGCCTACAATGAGCAGTTCTTC. Its translation is CAWRRVAYNEQFF.

This clone was recorded a few times. The rearrangement links TRBV10-3 to TRBJ2-5; D uncertain. The V and J ends lost 4 bases and 2 bases respectively, with 8 bases between them. CDR3 length: 13 amino acids. Per germline, CDR1 ENHRY and CDR2 SYGVKD. The CDR3 DNA is TGTGCCATCAGTGGGAACAGTCAAGAGACCCAGTACTTC. Translating it yields CAISGNSQETQYF.

This clone was seen once. The CDR3 spells CATSDSGQGAVGNTIYF. DNA of the CDR3: TGTGCCACCAGTGATTCTGGACAGGGGGCGGTTGGAAACACCATATATTTT. The genes are TRBV24-1 and TRBJ1-3; TRBD1 matches 11 bases. This CDR3 is 17 amino acids long. V lost 2 bases, J lost 3 bases, and 5 bases stayed unmatched. The germline CDR1 and CDR2 sequences are KGHDR and SFDVKD.

V usage is TRBV5-6 and J usage is TRBJ2-7; TRBD2 matches 10 bases. CDR1 is SGHDT and CDR2 is YYEEEE in the germline V gene. V gave up 1 base and J gave up 2 bases; unmatched junction bases: 9. The CDR3 runs to 17 residues. The CDR3 nucleotides read TGTGCCAGCAGCTTGCCATCCCCCCTAGCGGGAGCCTACGAGCAGTACTTC. This encodes CASSLPSPLAGAYEQYF.

The chain recombines TRBV5-1 with TRBJ2-5; maybe TRBD2 (6 bases). The CDR3 is made up of 13 amino acids. Germline V gene data show CDR1 as SGHRS and CDR2 as YFSETQ. Trimming left V 2 bases short and J 5 bases short, with 10 bases between. The CDR3 reads CASSLTSRETQYF. In nucleotides, the CDR3 is TGCGCCAGCAGCTTAACTAGCAGGGAGACCCAGTACTTC.

The chain recombines TRBV7-8 with TRBJ2-3; TRBD2 matches at 14 bases. Germline V lookup: CDR1 SGHVS, CDR2 FQNEAQ. Trimming removed 1 base from V and 4 bases from J; junction bases left unmatched: 4. The length of the CDR3 is 17 residues. CDR3 amino acids: CASSLEGGLAGADTQYF. Written as DNA, the CDR3 is TGTGCCAGCAGCTTAGAGGGGGGACTAGCGGGGGCAGATACGCAGTATTTT.

This clone was counted a single time. The CDR3 DNA reads TGTGCCAGCAGTGATCCCCGGGAGTACCAAGAGACCCAGTACTTC. It is translated as CASSDPREYQETQYF. The chain links TRBV25-1 to TRBJ2-5; D is perhaps TRBD2 (6 bases). V lost 3 bases and J 0 bases, leaving 11 bases between the germline ends. There are 15 residues in the CDR3. Germline CDR1 reads MGHDK; CDR2 reads SYGVNS. The full variable domain, with the rest looked up from reference TRBV25-1 and TRBJ2-5, is EADIYQTPRYLVIGTGKKITLECSQTMGHDKMYWYQQDPGMELHLIHYSYGVNSTEKGDLSSESTVSRIRTEHFPLTLESARPSHTSQYLCASSDPREYQETQYFGPGTRLLVL.

The chain recombines TRBV7-9 with TRBJ1-5; 8 nucleotides line up with TRBD1. Germline CDR1 SEHNR, CDR2 FQNEAQ (reference sequence). The CDR3 is 13 amino acids. Trimming at V came to 6 bases and at J to 7 bases, leaving 5 bases not matched to a gene. CDR3 DNA sequence: TGTGCCAGCAGTGAGACAGGGGCCCAGCCCCAGCATTTT. It codes for CASSETGAQPQHF. Variable domain in full (rest from reference TRBV7-9 and TRBJ1-5): DTGVSQNPRHKITKRGQNVTFRCDPISEHNRLYWYRQTLGQGPEFLTYFQNEAQLEKSRLLSDRFSAERPKGSFSTLEIQRTEQGDSAMYLCASSETGAQPQHFGDGTRLSIL.

The chain has TRBV18 and TRBJ2-1, with TRBD1 matching 9 bases. The length of the CDR3 is 15 residues. V lost 0 bases, J lost 3 bases, and 0 bases stayed unmatched. Germline CDR1 reads KGHSH; CDR2 reads LQKENI. CDR3 sequence reads: CASSPPTGGYNEQFF. In nucleotides, the CDR3 is TGTGCCAGCTCACCACCGACAGGGGGCTACAATGAGCAGTTCTTC.

The genes are TRBV5-6 and TRBJ2-3; 9 bases line up with TRBD2. Trimming took 5 bases from V and 5 from J; bases not matched to a gene: 6. The germline CDR1 and CDR2 sequences are SGHDT and YYEEEE. The CDR3 loop spans 14 amino acids. CDR3 bases: TGTGCCAGCAGAGCGCGCGGGGGGGGAGATACGCAGTATTTT. It yields the protein CASRARGGGDTQYF.

The V gene is TRBV24-1, the J gene TRBJ2-1; 7 bases fit TRBD1. The J segment lost 1 base and the V segment lost 4 bases, leaving 12 bases of the junction unmatched. The V gene's germline CDR1 is KGHDR and CDR2 SFDVKD. The CDR3 sequence is 18 residues long. The CDR3 spells CATSEPSTGTLSYNEQFF. In nucleotides, the CDR3 is TGTGCCACCAGTGAGCCCTCGACAGGGACCTTATCCTACAATGAGCAGTTCTTC.

This clone was observed a few times. The CDR3 DNA follows: TGTGCCAGCAGTGAACCAAACAGGATAGGGGACTATGGCTACACCTTC. Encoded protein: CASSEPNRIGDYGYTF. The V call is TRBV2, the J call TRBJ1-2; weak D call: TRBD1 (5 bases). The V and J ends lost 2 bases and 3 bases respectively, with 16 bases between them. The CDR3 covers 16 residues. Per germline, CDR1 SNHLY and CDR2 FYNNEI.

This clone was counted a single time. The genes are TRBV7-9 and TRBJ1-2; perhaps TRBD1 as D (6 bases). The CDR3 totals 16 residues. The germline gives CDR1 SEHNR, CDR2 FQNEAQ (reference sequence). Trimming took 1 base from V and 4 from J, leaving 16 bases between them. In DNA, the CDR3 is TGTGCCAGCAGCTTAGTGGGGGGCGAGGGATTCTATGGCTACACCTTC. Encoded protein: CASSLVGGEGFYGYTF.

The J gene is TRBJ2-6, the V gene TRBV18; D not certain. This CDR3 has 15 amino acids. Trimming shortened V by 6 bases and J by 0 bases, and 9 bases separated the two germline ends. Per the germline V gene, CDR1 is KGHSH and CDR2 is LQKENI. The CDR3 reads CASSPARSGANVLTF. The CDR3 DNA follows: TGTGCCAGCTCCCCAGCCCGCTCTGGGGCCAACGTCCTGACTTTC.

This chain links TRBV4-1 with TRBJ1-3; D is undetermined. This CDR3 is 16 amino acids long. Trimming took off 4 bases at V and 0 bases at J, with 13 bases between the two ends. The V gene's germline CDR1 is MGHRA and CDR2 YSYEKL. CDR3 bases: TGCGCCAGCAGCCCTGCCCAGAGGTCCTCTGGAAACACCATATATTTT. Protein product: CASSPAQRSSGNTIYF.

The rearrangement uses TRBV14 and TRBJ2-7, with 11 bases lining up with TRBD1. Trimming cost V 0 bases and J 5 bases; bases outside gene matches: 9. The CDR3 extends over 17 amino acids. Germline V gives CDR1 SGHDN, CDR2 FVKESK. The CDR3 DNA sequence: TGTGCCAGCAGCCAAGATAGGTGGGGACAGGGGGACCACGAGCAGTACTTC. As protein: CASSQDRWGQGDHEQYF.

The chain links TRBV9 to TRBJ1-1, with 8 bases identical to TRBD1. Unmatched junction bases numbered 9, after V lost 4 bases and J lost 1 base. Germline loops: CDR1 SGDLS, CDR2 YYNGEE. This CDR3 has 16 residues. The CDR3 DNA sequence: TGTGCCAGCAGCCTGGCTGGGGGGACAGGGAACACTGAAGCTTTCTTT. Translating gives CASSLAGGTGNTEAFF.

The chain links TRBV3-1 (or the pseudogene TRBV3-2) to TRBJ1-1; D might be TRBD1 (6 bases). Per the germline V gene, CDR1 is LGHDT and CDR2 is YNNKEL (reference sequence). Trimming took off 1 base at V and 1 base at J, with 7 bases between the two ends. The CDR3 is 14 residues long. CDR3 in DNA: TGTGCCAGCAGCCAAGTAGGGGGGAACACTGAAGCTTTCTTT. Translated, it gives CASSQVGGNTEAFF.